This TCR beta chain was captured by sequencing in a study of blood T cells in healthy people across ages. General study results and limits: Investigators treated diversity estimates from one million T cells as underestimates. The unsorted PBMCs prevented any conclusive comparison of naive versus antigen-experienced cells. Not knowing donor CMV status may have confounded expanded clonotype changes.

Comments on this clonotype: Its specificity is not known.

It was with a sample-barcoded 5' primer and a J-beta primer mix that a second PCR of about 6 to 12 cycles was run. TCRdb used MiXCR to reprocess the 5' RACE reads, holding one entry per CDR3 protein. Here the sample spans about 1,000,000 distinct CDR3 sequences, 40% to 50% being singletons. Sequenced input: blood. This clonotype was obtained from a woman in her fifties or sixties in good health.

In DNA, the CDR3 is TGTGCCTCCTCCGGACTAGCGGCTAACAATGAGCAGTTCTTC. It specifies CASSGLAANNEQFF. The chain carries TRBV6-5 and TRBJ2-1, with 10 bases lining up with TRBD2. The germline V gene encodes CDR1 MNHEY and CDR2 SVGAGI. The trim removed 11 bases at V and 5 bases at J, leaving 9 bases unmatched. The CDR3 extends over 14 amino acids.